The 6 T cell receptor beta chains in this list originate from one sample, sequenced in a study of cytomegalovirus exposure and HLA in healthy donors. This PCR relied on a set of 60 Vbeta primers and 13 Jbeta primers. Using immunoSEQ multiplex PCR, the repertoire was profiled, and TCRdb retains in-frame clones only, with some absent. The sample gives roughly 250,000 clones, roughly 80% of which show up once; more than 0.3% is in the top ten. Sequenced input: PBMCs. These receptors were collected from a girl aged 2 to 9 in good health and CMV-seronegative.

The chain is built from TRBV30 and TRBJ2-1, with D possibly TRBD2 on 8 matching bases. Trimming left V 2 bases short and J 5 bases short, with 22 bases between. Looked up from germline, CDR1 is GTSNPN and CDR2 is SVGIG (reference sequence). This CDR3 has 17 amino acids. This CDR3 is CAWSKLAGRGPHNEQFF. The CDR3 DNA reads as TGTGCCTGGAGTAAATTAGCGGGGAGGGGGCCACACAATGAGCAGTTCTTC. The variable domain in full, with the rest retrieved from reference TRBV30 and TRBJ2-1, is SQTIHQWPATLVQPVGSPLSLECTVEGTSNPNLYWYRQAAGRGLQLLFYSVGIGQISSEVPQNLSASRPQDRQFILSSKKLLLSDSGFYLCAWSKLAGRGPHNEQFFGPGTRLTVL.

This chain joins TRBV6-1 and TRBJ1-2, with TRBD1 identical over 7 bases. From germline, CDR1 is MNHNS and CDR2 SASEGT. CDR3 length: 15 amino acids. V shed 6 bases and J 0 bases; nucleotides not matched to a gene: 7. CDR3 residues: CASRRDSSSNYGYTF. CDR3 bases: TGTGCCAGCAGAAGGGACAGCAGTTCTAACTATGGCTACACCTTC.

The chain has TRBV7-9 and TRBJ2-2; TRBD1 might be the D (6 bases). The V gene lost 6 bases and the J gene lost 2 bases, with 13 bases spanning the gap. The CDR3 is 15 amino acids. Germline CDR1 SEHNR, CDR2 FQNEAQ (reference sequence). CDR3 loop: CASRTGTTNTGELFF. The CDR3, as DNA: TGTGCCAGCAGGACCGGGACAACCAACACCGGGGAGCTGTTTTTT.

V usage is TRBV7-7 and J usage is TRBJ2-5; D might be TRBD2 (5 bases). This CDR3 comprises 15 residues. V was pared by 5 bases and J by 1 base, with 14 bases between. Germline-derived CDR1 and CDR2 are SSHAT and FNYEAQ (reference sequence). The CDR3 DNA follows: TGTGCCAGCAGCCGAGGACCGGGAACCCAAGAGACCCAGTACTTC. Translating gives CASSRGPGTQETQYF.

The DNA of the CDR3 is TGTGCCAGCAGCCGAGTCACAGATACGCAGTATTTT. This sequence encodes CASSRVTDTQYF. V and J are TRBV7-6 and TRBJ2-3; no firm D call. CDR1 SGHVS and CDR2 FNYEAQ come from the germline V gene. The CDR3 extends over 12 amino acids. Trimming removed 5 bases from V and 2 bases from J, with 5 bases in between.

The V and J genes are TRBV5-1 and TRBJ1-3; the match to TRBD1 covers 7 bases. CDR3 length: 17 residues. In germline, CDR1 is SGHRS, CDR2 YFSETQ. J gave up 0 bases and V 3 bases, and 9 bases lay outside the gene matches. The CDR3: CASSWNGDRRSGNTIYF. CDR3 nucleotide sequence: TGCGCCAGCAGCTGGAACGGGGACAGACGCTCTGGAAACACCATATATTTT.